The rows below give T cell receptor beta chains drawn from one sample of a study of cytomegalovirus exposure and HLA in healthy donors. The protocol was immunoSEQ multiplex PCR, while the TCRdb copy is restricted to in-frame clones and leaves out a portion. The table lists roughly 150,000 clones, 80% to 85% of them singletons. Sequenced material: PBMCs. The receptors stem from a male donor in good health and CMV-seronegative. The CDR3 runs from the conserved cysteine through the conserved F or W. A D gene is named only where the DNA matches it firmly. A row's size may be missing; if present it is once, few, many or a size class.

TRBV11-2	-	TRBJ2-3	-	TGTGCCAGCAGCTTAGATCAAGATACGCAGTATTTT	CASSLDQDTQYF
TRBV5-1	TRBD1	TRBJ2-7	-	TGCGCCAGCAGCAAAGGACAGGGGGCCTACGAGCAGTACTTC	CASSKGQGAYEQYF
TRBV5-1	-	TRBJ2-7	-	TGCGCCAGCGGGACTGGCGGGACGTTACGAGACGAGCAGTACTTC	CASGTGGTLRDEQYF
TRBV5-5	TRBD1	TRBJ1-2	-	TGTGCCAGCAGCACGGCGACAGGGACGGACTATGGCTACACCTTC	CASSTATGTDYGYTF
TRBV10-1	-	TRBJ2-6	-	TGCGCCAGCAGTGGACAGTCCTCTGGGGCCAACGTCCTGACTTTC	CASSGQSSGANVLTF
TRBV18	-	TRBJ2-7	-	TGTGCCAGCTCCCTAAACAGGGCGGTAGACAACGAGCAGTACTTC	CASSLNRAVDNEQYF
TRBV11-2	-	TRBJ2-7	-	TGTGCCAGCAGGCAGGGCCCCTACGAGCAGTACTTC	CASRQGPYEQYF
TRBV7-9	-	TRBJ1-6	once	TGTGCCAGCAGCGGAGAACCACCCCTCCACTTT	CASSGEPPLHF
TRBV7-2	TRBD1	TRBJ2-2	-	TGTGCCAGCAGCTCGACAGGGGTTGAAACCGGGGAGCTGTTTTTT	CASSSTGVETGELFF
TRBV13	-	TRBJ1-1	-	TGTGCCAGCAGCTTGGAGGGGTTGAACACTGAAGCTTTCTTT	CASSLEGLNTEAFF
TRBV10-3	TRBD1	TRBJ2-3	-	TGTGCCATAGGGACAGCGCTCAAGAGCACAGATACGCAGTATTTT	CAIGTALKSTDTQYF
TRBV10-2	TRBD1	TRBJ2-3	-	TGCGCCAGCAGTTCTGGACAGGGGGCAACAGATACGCAGTATTTT	CASSSGQGATDTQYF
TRBV11-2	-	TRBJ1-1	-	TGTGCCAGCAGCTTAGATCTAAGCCCACTGGAAGCTTTCTTT	CASSLDLSPLEAFF
TRBV5-1	-	TRBJ1-5	-	TGCGCCAGCAGCCCCCAGGGATATCAGCCCCAGCATTTT	CASSPQGYQPQHF
TRBV5-1	TRBD1	TRBJ2-5	-	TGCGCCAGCACCTTCCTTGGACAGGCAGAGACCCAGTACTTC	CASTFLGQAETQYF
TRBV6-5	-	TRBJ2-5	-	TGTGCCAGCAGCAGTTCAGAGACCCAGTACTTC	CASSSSETQYF
TRBV4-1	TRBD2	TRBJ2-3	-	TGCGCCAGCAGCCACAGCATCCGGACTAGCGGAACAGATACGCAGTATTTT	CASSHSIRTSGTDTQYF
TRBV25-1	TRBD1	TRBJ1-1	-	TGTGCCAGCAACGGACAGGGGGCAGGAGCTTTCTTT	CASNGQGAGAFF
TRBV25-1	TRBD1	TRBJ1-4	-	TGTGCCAGCAGAAAAGACAGGGTGGGTGAAAAACTGTTTTTT	CASRKDRVGEKLFF
TRBV6-1	-	TRBJ1-1	few	TGTGCCAGCAGTCGCGTCGAGAACACTGAAGCTTTCTTT	CASSRVENTEAFF
TRBV7-2	TRBD1	TRBJ1-5	few	TGTGCCAGCAGTTTGACAGGGGCCGTGATCAATCAGCCCCAGCATTTT	CASSLTGAVINQPQHF
TRBV9	TRBD1	TRBJ1-6	-	TGTGCCAGCAGCGCCGGACAGGCCACTGTGTATCCCCTCCACTTT	CASSAGQATVYPLHF
TRBV7-8	TRBD1	TRBJ2-7	-	TGTGCCAGCAGCTTAGTAGCAGGGGGCAACTACGAGCAGTACTTC	CASSLVAGGNYEQYF
TRBV11-3	TRBD1	TRBJ2-2	few	TGTGCCAGCAGCTTAGAACTGGGACAGGGTGGCACCGGGGAGCTGTTTTTT	CASSLELGQGGTGELFF
TRBV18	-	TRBJ2-7	-	TGTGCCAGCTCTCCCGCGGACTACGAGCAGTACTTC	CASSPADYEQYF
TRBV5-1	TRBD1	TRBJ2-7	-	TGCGCCAGCAGCCCTCCGGGACAGAACTACGAGCAGTACTTC	CASSPPGQNYEQYF
TRBV6-6	-	TRBJ2-5	-	TGTGCCAGCAGCCCCGGGGGAGGAGGGACCCAGTACTTC	CASSPGGGGTQYF
TRBV15	TRBD2	TRBJ2-3	-	TGTGCCACCAGCACCGGGACTAGCCGGGATACGCAGTATTTT	CATSTGTSRDTQYF
TRBV5-1	TRBD1	TRBJ1-1	-	TGCGCCAGCAGCTCTCAGACAGGGTACACTGAAGCTTTCTTT	CASSSQTGYTEAFF
TRBV19	-	TRBJ2-1	few	TGTGCCAGTAGTAAGCAGGGTGGCTGGGAATACAATGAGCAGTTCTTC	CASSKQGGWEYNEQFF
TRBV9	-	TRBJ1-2	once	TGTGCCAGCAGCGTAGATCGGAACTATGGCTACACCTTC	CASSVDRNYGYTF
TRBV5-1	-	TRBJ1-6	-	TGCGCCAGCAGCCCGTGGGGAGAGGATTCACCCCTCCACTTT	CASSPWGEDSPLHF
TRBV9	-	TRBJ2-1	-	TGTGCCAGCAGCGTAGATGTAGGACAAGCCTACAATGAACAGTTCTTC	CASSVDVGQAYNEQFF
TRBV9	TRBD2	TRBJ2-3	-	TGTGCCAGCAGCACACTAGCGGGGGGCTTCACAGATACGCAGTATTTT	CASSTLAGGFTDTQYF
TRBV6-1	-	TRBJ1-4	-	TGTGCCAGCAGTACTACAGGGAACTCTGAAAAACTGTTTTTT	CASSTTGNSEKLFF
TRBV5-4	-	TRBJ1-1	-	TGTGCCAGCAGCTTAACAGGGCTGAACACTGAAGCTTTCTTT	CASSLTGLNTEAFF
TRBV30	TRBD1	TRBJ2-2	-	TGTGCCTGGAGTGGAGGGACAGGATACACCGGGGAGCTGTTTTTT	CAWSGGTGYTGELFF
TRBV19	-	TRBJ1-2	once	TGTGCCAGTAGTGCGTCAGCAACAGCTAACTATGGCTACACCTTC	CASSASATANYGYTF
TRBV5-1	-	TRBJ1-1	few	TGCGCCAGCAGCCCGCAGGGTCAACACACTGAAGCTTTCTTT	CASSPQGQHTEAFF
TRBV19	-	TRBJ2-1	-	TGTGCCAGTAGTCATGGACAGTTATACAATGAGCAGTTCTTC	CASSHGQLYNEQFF
TRBV18	TRBD1	TRBJ1-5	-	TGTGCCAGCTCACCAGAACAGGGGGTCGGGGGGAGCAATCAGCCCCAGCATTTT	CASSPEQGVGGSNQPQHF
TRBV19	-	TRBJ1-3	-	TGTGCCAGTCGGATAGGAGCTGGAAACACCATATATTTT	CASRIGAGNTIYF
TRBV7-8	-	TRBJ2-2	-	TGTGCCAGCAGTCTAGTTTGGACAGAACCCACCGGGGAGCTGTTTTTT	CASSLVWTEPTGELFF
TRBV12-5	TRBD1	TRBJ1-1	-	TGTGCTAGTGGTCTTGACAGGGGTTATACTGAAGCTTTCTTT	CASGLDRGYTEAFF
TRBV5-1	-	TRBJ1-4	once	TGCGCCAGCAGCCCTAGGACACGTAATGAAAAACTGTTTTTT	CASSPRTRNEKLFF
TRBV6-6	-	TRBJ1-1	many	TGTGCCAGCAGTTACTCAGTAGGGGGTCAGGCTGAAGCTTTCTTT	CASSYSVGGQAEAFF
TRBV5-5	-	TRBJ2-1	-	TGTGCCAGCAGCTTGGGAACAGGCTCCTACAATGAGCAGTTCTTC	CASSLGTGSYNEQFF
TRBV19	-	TRBJ1-6	-	TGTGCCAGTAGTACCGCGACATCCCTCCACTTT	CASSTATSLHF
TRBV7-9	TRBD1	TRBJ1-5	-	TGTGCCAGCAGCTACGGGACAGCACTAAGAGGTCAGCCCCAGCATTTT	CASSYGTALRGQPQHF
TRBV13	-	TRBJ2-7	-	TGTGCCAGCAGCCACCGGACTCCAGCCTACGAGCAGTACTTC	CASSHRTPAYEQYF
TRBV29-1	TRBD2	TRBJ2-5	-	TGCAGCGTTGAAGAATTGGGCGGGGGGGCCGGTGAGACCCAGTACTTC	CSVEELGGGAGETQYF
TRBV5-4	-	TRBJ2-2	-	TGTGCCAGCAGACAATGGGGAGGACCCGGGGAGCTGTTTTTT	CASRQWGGPGELFF